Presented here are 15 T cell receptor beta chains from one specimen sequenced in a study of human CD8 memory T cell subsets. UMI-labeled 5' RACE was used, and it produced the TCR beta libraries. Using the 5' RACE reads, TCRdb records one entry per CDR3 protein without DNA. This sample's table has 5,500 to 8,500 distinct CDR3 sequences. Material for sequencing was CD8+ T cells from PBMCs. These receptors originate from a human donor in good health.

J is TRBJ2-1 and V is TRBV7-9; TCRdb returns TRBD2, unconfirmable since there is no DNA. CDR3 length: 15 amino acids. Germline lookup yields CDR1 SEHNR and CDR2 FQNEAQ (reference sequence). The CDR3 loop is CASSSPDPSANEQFF. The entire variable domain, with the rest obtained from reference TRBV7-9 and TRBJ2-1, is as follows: DTGVSQNPRHKITKRGQNVTFRCDPISEHNRLYWYRQTLGQGPEFLTYFQNEAQLEKSRLLSDRFSAERPKGSFSTLEIQRTEQGDSAMYLCASSSPDPSANEQFFGPGTRLTVL.

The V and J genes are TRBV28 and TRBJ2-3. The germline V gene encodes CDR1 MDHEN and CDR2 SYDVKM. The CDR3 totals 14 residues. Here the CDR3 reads CASSFRPSTDTQYF.

The CDR3 loop is CAWSVGAGETYEQYF. The V gene is TRBV30, the J gene TRBJ2-7; as DNA is missing, the TRBD2 call by TCRdb cannot be tested. The germline V gene has CDR1 GTSNPN and CDR2 SVGIG (reference sequence). This CDR3 has 15 residues.

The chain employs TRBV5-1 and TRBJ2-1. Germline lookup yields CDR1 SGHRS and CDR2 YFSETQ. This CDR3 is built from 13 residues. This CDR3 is CASSLASSWEQFF. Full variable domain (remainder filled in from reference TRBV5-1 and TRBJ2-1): KAGVTQTPRYLIKTRGQQVTLSCSPISGHRSVSWYQQTPGQGLQFLFEYFSETQRNKGNFPGRFSGRQFSNSRSEMNVSTLELGDSALYLCASSLASSWEQFFGPGTRLTVL.

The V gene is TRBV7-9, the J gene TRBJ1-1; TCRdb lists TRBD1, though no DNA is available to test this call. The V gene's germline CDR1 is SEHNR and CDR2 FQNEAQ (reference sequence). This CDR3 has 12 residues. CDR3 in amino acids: CASTPIRTEAFF.

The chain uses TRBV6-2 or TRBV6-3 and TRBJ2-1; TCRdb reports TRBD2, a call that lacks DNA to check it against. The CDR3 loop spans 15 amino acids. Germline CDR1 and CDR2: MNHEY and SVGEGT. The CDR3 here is CASSWLAGDYNEQFF.

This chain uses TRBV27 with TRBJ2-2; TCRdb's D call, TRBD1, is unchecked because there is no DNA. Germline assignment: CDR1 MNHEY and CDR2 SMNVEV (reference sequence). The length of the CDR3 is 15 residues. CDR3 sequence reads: CASSSPQGAAGELFF.

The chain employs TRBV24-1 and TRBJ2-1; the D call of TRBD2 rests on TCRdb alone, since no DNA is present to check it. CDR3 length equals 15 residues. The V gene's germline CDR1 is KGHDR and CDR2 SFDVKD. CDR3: CATSDPPRGWHEQFF.

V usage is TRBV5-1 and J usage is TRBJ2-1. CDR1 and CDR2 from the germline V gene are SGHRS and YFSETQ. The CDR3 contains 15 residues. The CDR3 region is CASSPLADSYNEQFF.

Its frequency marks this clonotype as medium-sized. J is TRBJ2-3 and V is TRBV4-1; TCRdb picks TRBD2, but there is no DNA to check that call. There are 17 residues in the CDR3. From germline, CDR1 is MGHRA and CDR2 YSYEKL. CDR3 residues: CASSQGYLAGVGDTQYF.

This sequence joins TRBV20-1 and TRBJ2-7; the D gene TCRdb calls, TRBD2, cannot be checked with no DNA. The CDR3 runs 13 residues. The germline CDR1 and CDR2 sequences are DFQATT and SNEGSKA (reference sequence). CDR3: CSARLAGVYEQYF.

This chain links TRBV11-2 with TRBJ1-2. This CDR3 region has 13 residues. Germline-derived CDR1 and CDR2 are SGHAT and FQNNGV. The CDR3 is CASTDSRSYGYTF.

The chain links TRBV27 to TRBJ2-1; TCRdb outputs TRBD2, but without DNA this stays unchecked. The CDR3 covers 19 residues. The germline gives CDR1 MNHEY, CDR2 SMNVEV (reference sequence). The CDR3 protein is CASSLNPPSTITTYNEQFF.

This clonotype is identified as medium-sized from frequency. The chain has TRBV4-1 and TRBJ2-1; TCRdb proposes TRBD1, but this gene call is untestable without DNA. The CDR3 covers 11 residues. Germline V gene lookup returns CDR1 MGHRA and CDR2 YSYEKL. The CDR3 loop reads CASRGGPEQFF.

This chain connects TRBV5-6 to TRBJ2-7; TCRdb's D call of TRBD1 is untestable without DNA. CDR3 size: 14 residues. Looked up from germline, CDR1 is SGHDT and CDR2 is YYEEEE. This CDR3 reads CASSLIGAGDEQYF.